These T cell receptor beta chains were read from a single sample in a study of neurological immune-mediated disorders. TCRdb ran MiXCR on the 5' RACE reads and lists one entry per CDR3 protein. The table lists 49,000 or so distinct CDR3 sequences, 4% to 5.5% of them singletons. Sequencing was carried out using PBMCs. The origin of the receptors is a woman aged 60-75 years with multiple sclerosis. Each CDR3 is given with its conserved first and last residue. D genes are given only for firm matches. Clone size is stated in some rows and not others, as once, few, many or a class when expanded.

V gene: TRBV5-1; J gene: TRBJ2-3; D gene: TRBD1; clone size: many; CDR3 protein: CASSFLTGGAWNTQYF; CDR3 DNA: TGCGCCAGCAGCTTCCTAACAGGGGGCGCTTGGAATACGCAGTATTTT
V gene: TRBV5-4; J gene: TRBJ1-2; D gene: .; clone size: few; CDR3 protein: CATSTGQGRNYGYTF; CDR3 DNA: TGTGCCACCTCGACCGGGCAGGGGAGAAACTATGGCTACACCTTC
V gene: TRBV28; J gene: TRBJ1-2; D gene: TRBD1; clone size: .; CDR3 protein: CASSLPGGGRGYTF; CDR3 DNA: TGTGCCAGCAGTTTACCAGGGGGGGGGAGAGGCTACACCTTC
V gene: TRBV27; J gene: TRBJ1-5; D gene: .; clone size: .; CDR3 protein: CASRGPGANQPQHF; CDR3 DNA: TGTGCCAGCCGAGGCCCGGGTGCCAATCAGCCCCAGCATTTT
V gene: TRBV20-1; J gene: TRBJ1-1; D gene: .; clone size: .; CDR3 protein: CSAGHGGDTEAFF; CDR3 DNA: TGCAGTGCGGGACATGGTGGGGACACTGAAGCTTTCTTT
V gene: TRBV2; J gene: TRBJ1-1; D gene: .; clone size: .; CDR3 protein: CASSERPGTEAFF; CDR3 DNA: TGTGCCAGCAGTGAACGGCCGGGCACTGAAGCTTTCTTT
V gene: TRBV5-1; J gene: TRBJ2-5; D gene: .; clone size: many; CDR3 protein: CASRPLVGETQYF; CDR3 DNA: TGCGCCAGCAGGCCCTTAGTAGGAGAGACCCAGTACTTC
V gene: TRBV20-1; J gene: TRBJ2-1; D gene: TRBD2; clone size: .; CDR3 protein: CSASPGLAGDVKEQFF; CDR3 DNA: TGCAGTGCTTCACCGGGACTAGCGGGGGACGTCAAGGAGCAGTTCTTC
V gene: TRBV10-3; J gene: TRBJ2-3; D gene: TRBD1; clone size: many; CDR3 protein: CAISGDRDTDTQYF; CDR3 DNA: TGTGCCATCAGTGGGGACAGGGACACAGATACGCAGTATTTT
V gene: TRBV12-3/TRBV12-4; J gene: TRBJ2-5; D gene: TRBD2; clone size: many; CDR3 protein: CASSLGTSGFQETQYF; CDR3 DNA: TGTGCCAGCAGTTTAGGTACTAGCGGCTTCCAAGAGACCCAGTACTTC
V gene: TRBV11-2; J gene: TRBJ2-3; D gene: TRBD2; clone size: many; CDR3 protein: CASRPTSEYTDTQYF; CDR3 DNA: TGTGCCAGCAGACCAACTAGCGAGTACACAGATACGCAGTATTTT
V gene: TRBV20-1; J gene: TRBJ1-2; D gene: .; clone size: many; CDR3 protein: CSARATGNYGYTF; CDR3 DNA: TGCAGTGCTAGAGCAACAGGGAACTATGGCTACACCTTC
V gene: TRBV7-8; J gene: TRBJ2-7; D gene: .; clone size: many; CDR3 protein: CASSLEGSRVNEQYF; CDR3 DNA: TGTGCCAGCAGCTTAGAGGGCAGCCGGGTGAACGAGCAGTACTTC
V gene: TRBV20-1; J gene: TRBJ2-2; D gene: .; clone size: many; CDR3 protein: CSARRGTITPNTGELFF; CDR3 DNA: TGCAGTGCTAGGAGGGGTACAATTACCCCGAACACCGGGGAGCTGTTTTTT
V gene: TRBV5-5; J gene: TRBJ2-5; D gene: .; clone size: many; CDR3 protein: CASSLDVGTLETQYF; CDR3 DNA: TGTGCCAGCAGCTTGGATGTGGGGACCTTAGAGACCCAGTACTTC
V gene: TRBV12-3/TRBV12-4; J gene: TRBJ2-1; D gene: .; clone size: .; CDR3 protein: CASSLSGSQLGQFF; CDR3 DNA: TGTGCCAGCAGTTTATCGGGGTCGCAGCTAGGGCAGTTCTTC
V gene: TRBV2; J gene: TRBJ1-6; D gene: .; clone size: many; CDR3 protein: CASRVDRNNSPLHF; CDR3 DNA: TGTGCCAGCAGGGTAGACAGGAATAATTCACCCCTCCACTTT
V gene: TRBV5-1; J gene: TRBJ1-1; D gene: .; clone size: many; CDR3 protein: CASSPGFFTEAFF; CDR3 DNA: TGCGCCAGCAGCCCCGGATTTTTTACTGAAGCTTTCTTT
V gene: TRBV10-3; J gene: TRBJ2-7; D gene: TRBD1; clone size: many; CDR3 protein: CAISESMTGTYEQYF; CDR3 DNA: TGTGCCATCAGTGAGTCCATGACAGGGACCTACGAGCAGTACTTC
V gene: TRBV9; J gene: TRBJ2-3; D gene: .; clone size: many; CDR3 protein: CASSGTVGGVSDTQYF; CDR3 DNA: TGTGCCAGCAGCGGGACGGTAGGGGGGGTTTCAGATACGCAGTATTTT
V gene: TRBV20-1; J gene: TRBJ2-1; D gene: TRBD2; clone size: many; CDR3 protein: CSARDLPSGRNNEQFF; CDR3 DNA: TGCAGTGCTAGAGATCTACCTAGCGGGAGAAACAATGAGCAGTTCTTC
V gene: TRBV20-1; J gene: TRBJ2-1; D gene: .; clone size: many; CDR3 protein: CSASEVSSYNEQFF; CDR3 DNA: TGCAGTGCTAGCGAAGTTAGCTCCTACAATGAGCAGTTCTTC
V gene: TRBV7-2; J gene: TRBJ2-3; D gene: .; clone size: many; CDR3 protein: CASSLDGADTQYF; CDR3 DNA: TGTGCCAGCAGCTTAGACGGTGCAGATACGCAGTATTTT
V gene: TRBV4-1; J gene: TRBJ2-3; D gene: TRBD2; clone size: many; CDR3 protein: CASSQGLADTDTQYF; CDR3 DNA: TGCGCCAGCAGCCAAGGACTAGCGGACACAGATACGCAGTATTTT
V gene: TRBV5-1; J gene: TRBJ2-7; D gene: .; clone size: many; CDR3 protein: CASSFIGQTYEQYF; CDR3 DNA: TGCGCCAGCAGCTTTATAGGACAGACCTACGAGCAGTACTTC
V gene: TRBV7-9; J gene: TRBJ1-5; D gene: .; clone size: many; CDR3 protein: CASSVGAQPQHF; CDR3 DNA: TGTGCCAGCAGCGTCGGCGCTCAACCCCAGCATTTT
V gene: TRBV7-2; J gene: TRBJ2-3; D gene: TRBD2; clone size: .; CDR3 protein: CASSRNSGRALDTQYF; CDR3 DNA: TGTGCCAGCAGCCGCAATAGCGGGAGGGCCTTAGATACGCAGTATTTT
V gene: TRBV6-2/TRBV6-3; J gene: TRBJ1-5; D gene: .; clone size: few; CDR3 protein: CASSSDGQPQNF; CDR3 DNA: TGTGCCAGCAGTTCCGACGGTCAGCCCCAGAATTTT
V gene: TRBV20-1; J gene: TRBJ2-5; D gene: .; clone size: few; CDR3 protein: CSAGWSETQYF; CDR3 DNA: TGCAGTGCTGGGTGGTCGGAGACCCAGTACTTC
V gene: TRBV20-1; J gene: TRBJ2-1; D gene: .; clone size: many; CDR3 protein: CSASGTGYNEQFF; CDR3 DNA: TGCAGTGCTAGTGGGACTGGGTACAATGAGCAGTTCTTC
V gene: TRBV15; J gene: TRBJ2-3; D gene: TRBD2; clone size: many; CDR3 protein: CATSRYPAGGDTQYF; CDR3 DNA: TGTGCCACCAGCCGGTACCCAGCGGGGGGAGATACGCAGTATTTT
V gene: TRBV20-1; J gene: TRBJ1-2; D gene: .; clone size: few; CDR3 protein: CSARDPGSRNYGYTF; CDR3 DNA: TGCAGTGCTAGAGATCCCGGCAGTCGTAACTATGGCTACACCTTC